These 18 T cell receptor beta chains were sequenced from one sample in a study of cytomegalovirus exposure and HLA in healthy donors (dated by TCRdb to the late 2010s). Library prep was done by the immunoSEQ multiplex PCR assay. TCRdb retrieved this table from immuneACCESS and kept in-frame rearrangements only. Not all clones are present; in checked studies, unresolved V genes account for under half, and no reason is known for the remainder. For this sample there are 55,000 to 65,000 clones; approximately 95% appear just once. Roughly 6% of the sample comes from the top ten. Sequenced sample: PBMCs. These receptor sequences come from a woman aged 18-29 years in good health and CMV-seropositive.

CDR3 sequence (DNA): TGTGCCAGCAGCCACGGGGTTAACACTGAAGCTTTCTTT. Translating it yields CASSHGVNTEAFF. The chain has TRBV14 and TRBJ1-1; D ambiguous. The V end lost 3 bases, the J end lost 2 bases, and 7 bases lay between the germline ends. In germline, CDR1 is SGHDN, CDR2 FVKESK. The CDR3 totals 13 residues.

The chain uses TRBV4-1 and TRBJ1-6; TRBD1 is a possible D gene (5 bases). The V gene's germline CDR1 is MGHRA and CDR2 YSYEKL. V gave up 5 bases and J gave up 6 bases, with 11 bases separating them. The CDR3 covers 14 residues. The CDR3 reads CASSALDTNSPLHF. Here the CDR3 DNA reads TGCGCCAGCAGCGCCCTGGACACTAATTCACCCCTCCACTTT.

J is TRBJ2-5 and V is TRBV7-9, with TRBD1 matching over 7 bases. The ends lost 7 bases at V and 13 bases at J; junction bases unmatched: 12. Germline V lookup: CDR1 SEHNR, CDR2 FQNEAQ (reference sequence). The CDR3 spans 12 residues. The CDR3 sequence: CASTKTGLGVYF. The CDR3 DNA follows: TGTGCCAGCACCAAGACAGGGTTGGGTGTGTACTTC. The full variable domain, its missing parts supplied by reference TRBV7-9 and TRBJ2-5, is DTGVSQNPRHKITKRGQNVTFRCDPISEHNRLYWYRQTLGQGPEFLTYFQNEAQLEKSRLLSDRFSAERPKGSFSTLEIQRTEQGDSAMYLCASTKTGLGVYFGPGTRLLVL.

V is TRBV5-4 and J is TRBJ2-1; 8 bases are a match to TRBD2. CDR1 is SGHNT and CDR2 is YYREEE in the germline V gene (reference sequence). Trimming removed 2 bases from V and 5 bases from J; junction bases left unmatched: 6. The CDR3 consists of 15 residues. The CDR3 nucleotides are TGTGCCAGCAGCTTTAGCGGGGCCCTTAACAATGAGCAGTTCTTC. Translating gives CASSFSGALNNEQFF.

The J gene is TRBJ2-5, the V gene TRBV18; 12 positions match TRBD2. Germline CDR1 reads KGHSH; CDR2 reads LQKENI. There are 16 residues in the CDR3. V gave up 2 bases and J gave up 5 bases; unmatched junction bases: 6. The CDR3 nucleotides read TGTGCCAGCTCACCAAGTACTAGCGGGGGGACGGAGACCCAGTACTTC. Protein sequence: CASSPSTSGGTETQYF. The full variable domain, rest sourced from reference TRBV18 and TRBJ2-5, is NAGVMQNPRHLVRRRGQEARLRCSPMKGHSHVYWYRQLPEEGLKFMVYLQKENIIDESGMPKERFSAEFPKEGPSILRIQQVVRGDSAAYFCASSPSTSGGTETQYFGPGTRLLVL.

The J gene is TRBJ1-4, the V gene TRBV10-3; unclear D gene. The ends were cut back, 6 bases at V and 4 bases at J, with 12 bases in the middle. Germline CDR1 reads ENHRY; CDR2 reads SYGVKD. The CDR3 runs to 14 residues. The CDR3 sequence is CAIRPGEGNEKLFF. The CDR3 DNA sequence: TGTGCCATCAGACCCGGGGAGGGTAATGAAAAACTGTTTTTT.

This sequence joins TRBV7-3 and TRBJ2-7; D perhaps matches TRBD2 (6 bases). V dropped 2 bases and J dropped 0 bases, with 11 bases sitting between them. The CDR3 has 15 amino acids. Germline values: CDR1 SGHTA, CDR2 FQGTGA. The CDR3 loop reads CASSLYGGFSYEQYF. The CDR3 DNA reads as TGTGCCAGCAGCTTATATGGGGGGTTCTCCTACGAGCAGTACTTC.

J is TRBJ2-3 and V is TRBV9; 7 bases are shared with TRBD1. Trimming cost V 0 bases and J 4 bases; bases outside gene matches: 2. Germline V lookup: CDR1 SGDLS, CDR2 YYNGEE. The CDR3 consists of 14 residues. CDR3 sequence: CASSVATGADTQYF. The CDR3 coding sequence is TGTGCCAGCAGCGTAGCAACAGGGGCAGATACGCAGTATTTT.

This chain joins TRBV27 and TRBJ2-1; 7 bases line up with TRBD2. J was trimmed by 2 bases and V by 9 bases; bases with no gene match: 10. This CDR3 contains 15 residues. Germline V gene sequence: CDR1 MNHEY, CDR2 SMNVEV (reference sequence). CDR3 protein: CASSLSGTPYNEQFF. For the CDR3, the DNA is TGTGCCAGTTCCCTCAGCGGGACTCCCTACAATGAGCAGTTCTTC.

This CDR3 is CATNTGGPEGEQYF. The CDR3 region has the DNA TGTGCCACCAACACGGGAGGGCCGGAAGGGGAGCAGTACTTC. The rearrangement joins TRBV6-5 to TRBJ2-7; 8 bases align to TRBD2. Germline V gives CDR1 MNHEY, CDR2 SVGAGI. V lost 10 bases to trimming and J lost 7 bases; unmatched junction nucleotides: 15. This CDR3 contains 14 residues.

This clone appeared once. V usage is TRBV21-1 and J usage is TRBJ1-2; whether TRBD1, the table's D call, matches the DNA was not checked. TRBV21-1 is labeled a pseudogene. This CDR3 has 18 amino acids. CDR3 region: CASSIKWGKDRLSYGYTF. As DNA, the CDR3 is TGTGCCAGCAGCATAAAGTGGGGTAAAGACAGATTATCCTATGGCTACACCTTC.

This chain joins TRBV5-6 and TRBJ2-3; 14 nucleotides match TRBD2. CDR3 size: 17 residues. Germline V gene data show CDR1 as SGHDT and CDR2 as YYEEEE. The J segment lost 3 bases and the V segment lost 4 bases, leaving 7 bases of the junction unmatched. The CDR3 DNA reads as TGTGCCAGCAGCCCAGGACTAGCGGGAGGAGGGACAGATACGCAGTATTTT. Protein: CASSPGLAGGGTDTQYF.

V usage is TRBV7-9 and J usage is TRBJ1-1; 7 positions match TRBD1. The CDR3 totals 14 residues. V was pared by 5 bases and J by 6 bases, with 9 bases of the junction left unmatched. Germline V gene data show CDR1 as SEHNR and CDR2 as FQNEAQ (reference sequence). The CDR3 region is CASSPQTGKSEAFF. CDR3 DNA sequence: TGTGCCAGCAGCCCCCAGACAGGGAAATCTGAAGCTTTCTTT.

The table lists this clone with a few counts. This chain uses TRBV27 with TRBJ1-5; D gene uncertain. The CDR3 spans 15 residues. CDR1 is MNHEY and CDR2 is SMNVEV in the germline V gene (reference sequence). V gave up 1 base and J gave up 0 bases, with 7 bases separating them. The DNA for the CDR3 is TGTGCCAGCAGTTTATTCAGTTATAGCAATCAGCCCCAGCATTTT. As protein: CASSLFSYSNQPQHF.

The chain couples TRBV5-6 to TRBJ1-6; D gene uncertain. Germline-derived CDR1 and CDR2 are SGHDT and YYEEEE. Trimming removed 0 bases from V and 4 bases from J, with 5 bases in between. The CDR3 totals 14 residues. The CDR3 here is CASSLAGYNSPLHF. The CDR3 coding sequence is TGTGCCAGCAGCTTGGCAGGTTATAATTCACCCCTCCACTTT. The full variable domain, in which reference TRBV5-6 and TRBJ1-6 provide the parts outside the CDR3, is DAGVTQSPTHLIKTRGQQVTLRCSPKSGHDTVSWYQQALGQGPQFIFQYYEEEERQRGNFPDRFSGHQFPNYSSELNVNALLLGDSALYLCASSLAGYNSPLHFGNGTRLTVT.

This clone was detected only once. The chain joins TRBV15 to TRBJ1-2; 7 bases match TRBD1. Germline assignment: CDR1 LNHNV and CDR2 YYDKDF (reference sequence). The CDR3 is made up of 15 amino acids. The ends lost 1 base at V and 2 bases at J; junction bases unmatched: 4. The CDR3 protein is CATSRGTGVNYGYTF. As DNA, the CDR3 is TGTGCCACCAGCAGAGGGACAGGAGTAAACTATGGCTACACCTTC.

This chain uses TRBV10-3 with TRBJ2-5; TRBD2 matches 14 bases. The trim removed 10 bases at V and 2 bases at J, leaving 6 bases unmatched. The CDR3 is made up of 15 amino acids. Germline CDR1 and CDR2: ENHRY and SYGVKD. The CDR3 loop is CATLTSGGGQETQYF. Here the CDR3 DNA reads TGTGCCACCCTGACTAGCGGGGGGGGTCAAGAGACCCAGTACTTC.

V gene TRBV4-1 combines with J gene TRBJ2-2, with a weak D call TRBD2 (7 bases). Germline V gene sequence: CDR1 MGHRA, CDR2 YSYEKL. The V end was cut by 3 bases, the J end by 6 bases, with 17 bases between. This CDR3 is built from 16 residues. CDR3 sequence reads: CASSQVGGASAGELFF. For the CDR3, the DNA is TGCGCCAGCAGCCAGGTGGGGGGGGCATCTGCCGGGGAGCTGTTTTTT.